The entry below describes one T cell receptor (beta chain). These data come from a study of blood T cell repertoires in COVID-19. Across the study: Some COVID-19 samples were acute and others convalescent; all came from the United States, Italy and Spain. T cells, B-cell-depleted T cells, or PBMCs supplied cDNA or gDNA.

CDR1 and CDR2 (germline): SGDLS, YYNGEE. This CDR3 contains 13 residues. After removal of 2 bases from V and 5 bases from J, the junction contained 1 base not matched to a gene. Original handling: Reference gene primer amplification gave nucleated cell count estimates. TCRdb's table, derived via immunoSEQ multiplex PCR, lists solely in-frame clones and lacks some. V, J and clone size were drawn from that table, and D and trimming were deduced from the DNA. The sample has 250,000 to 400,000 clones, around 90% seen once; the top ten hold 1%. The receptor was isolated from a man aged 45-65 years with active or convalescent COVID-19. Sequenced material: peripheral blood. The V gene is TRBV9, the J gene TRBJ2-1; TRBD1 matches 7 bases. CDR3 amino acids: CASSVDRDNEQFF. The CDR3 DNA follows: TGTGCCAGCAGCGTCGACAGGGACAATGAGCAGTTCTTC.